One sample yielded the 17 T cell receptor beta chains listed below, sequenced in a study of molecular identifiers for immune sequencing clone quantification. TCRdb reprocessed the PCR reads with MiXCR, giving one entry per CDR3 protein. This table has approximately 630,000 distinct CDR3 sequences, about 25% appearing once. The sequenced sample consisted of naive CD8+ T cells from blood, with Jurkat cell RNA spiked in. Sample subset: FACS-sorted CD8+CD4-CCR7+CD45RA+ naive T cells. Receptors originate from a human donor in good health. Some libraries in this study had Jurkat cell RNA spiked in.

This chain connects TRBV5-6 to TRBJ2-7, with TRBD2 as a possible D gene (6 bases). There are 14 residues in the CDR3. V was clipped by 1 base and J by 3 bases, with 11 bases between them. Germline-derived CDR1 and CDR2 are SGHDT and YYEEEE. CDR3 bases: TGTGCCAGCAGCTTGTGGGAGGCACGCTACGAGCAGTACTTC. Translating gives CASSLWEARYEQYF.

This clonotype was detected only a few times. Since a much larger clone is just one base distant, this may be a read error. V usage is TRBV5-1 and J usage is TRBJ2-5; possibly TRBD1 or TRBD2 for D (5 bases each). Germline CDR1 SGHRS, CDR2 YFSETQ. The V end was cut by 4 bases, the J end by 1 base, with 17 bases between. This CDR3 comprises 16 residues. The CDR3 DNA sequence: TGCGCCAGCAGCGGATACAGGAGGCTAGGCCAAGAGACCCAGTACTTC. Protein product: CASSGYRRLGQETQYF.

This clonotype was seen only once. V usage is TRBV4-1 and J usage is TRBJ2-3, with no clear D. CDR1 and CDR2 (germline): MGHRA, YSYEKL. Deletions cut 0 bases from V and 7 bases from J, with 17 bases between. The CDR3 is 16 amino acids. Written as DNA, the CDR3 is TGCGCCAGCAGCCAAGAATCCCAAGACACCTTCCATACGCAGTATTTT. It translates to CASSQESQDTFHTQYF.

The rearrangement links TRBV2 to TRBJ2-1, with 8 bases aligning to TRBD2. CDR1 SNHLY and CDR2 FYNNEI come from the germline V gene. CDR3 length equals 14 residues. After removal of 6 bases from V and 8 bases from J, the junction contained 9 bases not matched to a gene. CDR3 DNA: TGTGCCAGCAGGGGACTAGATTCCCCTGATGAGCAGTTCTTC. As protein: CASRGLDSPDEQFF.

The chain couples TRBV24-1 to TRBJ2-5; TRBD2 aligns across 10 bases. The CDR3 extends over 15 amino acids. Germline trimming cut 9 bases from V and 9 bases from J; bases unmatched to any gene: 15. Germline V gene lookup returns CDR1 KGHDR and CDR2 SFDVKD. CDR3 residues: CATLQGTSGTESQYF. CDR3 nucleotides: TGTGCCACCTTACAGGGTACTAGCGGGACTGAGTCCCAGTACTTC.

The chain links TRBV12-3 or TRBV12-4 to TRBJ1-2; D may be TRBD1 (6 bases). Deletions cut 7 bases from V and 8 bases from J, with 14 bases between. The CDR3 consists of 12 residues. The CDR3 DNA sequence: TGTGCCAGCAACCTGAGGGGGTCCGGCTACACCTTC. It encodes CASNLRGSGYTF.

Regarding this clonotype: A much larger clone differs by one base, so this may be a read error. The J gene is TRBJ1-5, the V gene TRBV23-1; D unclear. TRBV23-1 is an ORF, and what it does is uncertain. The CDR3 extends over 10 amino acids. Trimming cost V 7 bases and J 9 bases, with 7 bases left between them. CDR3 nucleotide sequence: TGCGCCAGCACGCCCCCGCCCCAGCATTTT. Amino acids: CASTPPPQHF.

The chain uses TRBV10-2 and TRBJ2-5; no clear D gene. CDR3 length equals 10 residues. The germline CDR1 and CDR2 sequences are WSHSY and SAAADI. V was clipped by 3 bases and J by 7 bases, with 3 bases between them. In DNA, the CDR3 is TGCGCCAGCAGTGATGGGACCCAGTACTTC. It yields the protein CASSDGTQYF.

This clonotype appeared many times. V and J are TRBV30 and TRBJ1-1, with TRBD1 matching 9 bases. V trimming: 3 bases; J trimming: 1 base; junction bases outside the gene matches: 12. The CDR3 is 17 residues long. CDR1 is GTSNPN and CDR2 is SVGIG in the germline V gene (reference sequence). CDR3 sequence: CAWSPTGGLHWNTEAFF. The CDR3 region has the DNA TGTGCCTGGAGCCCGACAGGGGGGCTTCATTGGAACACTGAAGCTTTCTTT.

For this clonotype: At one end the junction does not follow the germline gene, possibly because of a read error. This sequence joins TRBV7-9 and TRBJ2-1; D remains unclear. Germline V gene data show CDR1 as SEHNR and CDR2 as FQNEAQ (reference sequence). The CDR3 loop spans 14 amino acids. CDR3 DNA: TGTGCCAGCAGCGCCCCCGGAGCCGACAATGAGCAGTCCTTC. It translates to CASSAPGADNEQSF.

This chain's CDR3 is CASSQESGTHSYEQYF. The CDR3 DNA sequence: TGCGCCAGCAGCCAAGAGAGCGGTACCCATTCCTACGAGCAGTACTTC. The gene calls are TRBV4-1 and TRBJ2-7; D may be TRBD2 (5 bases). V was pared by 0 bases and J by 1 base, with 13 bases between. Germline V gene lookup returns CDR1 MGHRA and CDR2 YSYEKL. The CDR3 is 16 residues long.

This clonotype was seen at least ten times. The V and J genes are TRBV20-1 and TRBJ1-1; D not resolved. The CDR3 is 10 residues long. V was shortened by 7 bases and J by 0 bases, with 3 bases between the two germline ends. Germline V CDR1 and CDR2: DFQATT, SNEGSKA (reference sequence). In DNA form, the CDR3 reads TGCAGTGGTCTGAACACTGAAGCTTTCTTT. Its protein is CSGLNTEAFF.

This clonotype was seen at least ten times. The chain is built from TRBV11-2 and TRBJ2-3, with D perhaps given as TRBD1 or TRBD2 (5 bases each). The CDR3 covers 14 residues. The V gene's germline CDR1 is SGHAT and CDR2 FQNNGV. V was trimmed by 5 bases and J by 2 bases, leaving 11 bases between them. The CDR3, as DNA: TGTGCCAGCAGCCCCCGGGACCACACAGATACGCAGTATTTT. It encodes CASSPRDHTDTQYF.

As to this clonotype: Lacking the conserved final phenylalanine or tryptophan, this CDR3 likely reflects a read error. The V call is TRBV14, the J call TRBJ2-7; tentatively, D is TRBD2 (5 bases). CDR3 length: 11 amino acids. Per germline, CDR1 SGHDN and CDR2 FVKESK. V was pared by 8 bases and J by 3 bases, with 8 bases between. The CDR3: CASSEVYEQYS. The CDR3 coding sequence is TGTGCCAGCTCGGAGGTCTACGAGCAGTACTCC.

This clonotype was counted ten times or more. The rearrangement links TRBV2 to TRBJ1-5; D is undetermined. V shed 2 bases and J shed 7 bases, with 12 bases lying between them. Per the germline V gene, CDR1 is SNHLY and CDR2 is FYNNEI. This CDR3 spans 14 amino acids. The CDR3 is CASSEFAGYQPQHF. The CDR3 bases are TGTGCCAGCAGTGAATTTGCGGGGTACCAGCCCCAGCATTTT.

Remarks on this clonotype: A single base separates this from a much larger clone, so it may be a read error. The V and J genes are TRBV20-1 and TRBJ2-2; 7 bases are shared with TRBD1. The length of the CDR3 is 18 residues. The junction had 16 bases not matched to a gene; V was cut back by 0 bases and J by 6 bases. Germline V gene data show CDR1 as DFQATT and CDR2 as SNEGSKA (reference sequence). CDR3 nucleotide sequence: TGCAGTGCTAGAGATGCGGACAGGATTGGGTGGTACGCCGGGGAGCTGTTTTTT. Translated, it gives CSARDADRIGWYAGELFF.

This clonotype appeared a few times. This chain joins TRBV6-5 and TRBJ1-2, with D tentatively TRBD1 (5 bases). In germline, CDR1 is MNHEY, CDR2 SVGAGI. The CDR3 is 16 amino acids. V was cut by 4 bases and J by 5 bases, with 20 bases left in between. CDR3 sequence (DNA): TGTGCCAGCAGTTTCGGTCCCCCCAGGGACCGGTATGGCTACACCTTC. Amino acids: CASSFGPPRDRYGYTF.